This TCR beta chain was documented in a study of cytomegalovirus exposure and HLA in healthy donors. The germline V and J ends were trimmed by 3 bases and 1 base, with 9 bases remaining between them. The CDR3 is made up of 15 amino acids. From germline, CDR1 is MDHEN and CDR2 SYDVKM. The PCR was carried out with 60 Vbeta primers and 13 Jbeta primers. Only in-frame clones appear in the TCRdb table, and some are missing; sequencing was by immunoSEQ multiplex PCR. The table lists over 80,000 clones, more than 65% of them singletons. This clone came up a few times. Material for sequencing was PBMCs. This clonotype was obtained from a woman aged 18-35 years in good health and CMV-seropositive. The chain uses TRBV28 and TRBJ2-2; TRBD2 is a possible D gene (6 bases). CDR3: CASSLGGMNTGELFF. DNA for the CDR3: TGTGCCAGCAGTTTGGGCGGGATGAACACCGGGGAGCTGTTTTTT.